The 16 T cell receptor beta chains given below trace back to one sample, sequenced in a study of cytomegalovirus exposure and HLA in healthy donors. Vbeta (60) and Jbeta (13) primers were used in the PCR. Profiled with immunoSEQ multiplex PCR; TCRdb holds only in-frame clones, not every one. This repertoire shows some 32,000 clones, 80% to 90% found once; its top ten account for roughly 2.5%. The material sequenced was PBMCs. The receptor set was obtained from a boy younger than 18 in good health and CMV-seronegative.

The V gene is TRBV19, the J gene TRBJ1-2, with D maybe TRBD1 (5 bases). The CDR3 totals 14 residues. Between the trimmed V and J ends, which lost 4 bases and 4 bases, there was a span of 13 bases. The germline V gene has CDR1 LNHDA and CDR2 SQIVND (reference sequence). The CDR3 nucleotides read TGTGCCAGTAGTAGTCGCAGGGATGGCTATGGCTACACCTTC. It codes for CASSSRRDGYGYTF.

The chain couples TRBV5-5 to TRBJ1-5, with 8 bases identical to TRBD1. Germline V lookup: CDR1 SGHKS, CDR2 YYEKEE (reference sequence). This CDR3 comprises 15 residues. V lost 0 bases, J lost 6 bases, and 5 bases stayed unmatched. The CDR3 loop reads CASSLEAGGSQPQHF. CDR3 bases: TGTGCCAGCAGCTTGGAGGCAGGGGGCAGTCAGCCCCAGCATTTT.

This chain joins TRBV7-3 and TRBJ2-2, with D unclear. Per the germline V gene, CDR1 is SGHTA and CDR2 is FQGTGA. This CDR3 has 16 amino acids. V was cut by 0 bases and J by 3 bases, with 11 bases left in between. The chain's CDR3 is CASSLTQVTDTGELFF. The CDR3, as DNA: TGTGCCAGCAGCTTAACTCAGGTTACAGACACCGGGGAGCTGTTTTTT.

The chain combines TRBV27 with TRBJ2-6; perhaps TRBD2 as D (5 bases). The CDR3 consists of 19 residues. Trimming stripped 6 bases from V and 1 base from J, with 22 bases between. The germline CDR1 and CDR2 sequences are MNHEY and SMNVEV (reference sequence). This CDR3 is CASSRVSGNQKSGANVLTF. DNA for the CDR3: TGTGCCAGCAGCCGAGTGTCGGGGAACCAAAAATCTGGGGCCAACGTCCTGACTTTC.

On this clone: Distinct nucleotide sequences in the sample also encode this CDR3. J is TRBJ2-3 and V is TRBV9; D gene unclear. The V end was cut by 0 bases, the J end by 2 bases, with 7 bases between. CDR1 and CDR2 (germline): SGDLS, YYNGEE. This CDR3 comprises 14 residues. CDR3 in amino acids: CASSVEPSTDTQYF. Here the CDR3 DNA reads TGTGCCAGCAGCGTAGAGCCCTCCACAGATACGCAGTATTTT.

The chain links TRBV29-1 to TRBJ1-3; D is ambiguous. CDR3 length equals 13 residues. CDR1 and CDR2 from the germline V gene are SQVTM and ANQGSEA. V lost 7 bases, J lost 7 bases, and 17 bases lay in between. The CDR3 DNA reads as TGCAGCGCTGCCCCCGCCCTGAGGAACACCATATATTTT. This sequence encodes CSAAPALRNTIYF.

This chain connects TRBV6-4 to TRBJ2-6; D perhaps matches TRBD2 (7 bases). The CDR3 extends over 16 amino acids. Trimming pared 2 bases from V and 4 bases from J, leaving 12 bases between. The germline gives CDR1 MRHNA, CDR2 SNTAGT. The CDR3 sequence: CASSDGGASGANVLTF. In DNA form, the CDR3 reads TGTGCCAGCAGTGACGGGGGGGCTTCGGGGGCCAACGTCCTGACTTTC.

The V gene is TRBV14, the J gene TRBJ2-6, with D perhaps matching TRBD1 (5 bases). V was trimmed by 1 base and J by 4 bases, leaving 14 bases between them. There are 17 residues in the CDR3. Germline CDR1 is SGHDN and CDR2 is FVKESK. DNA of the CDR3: TGTGCCAGCAGCCAAGCCCCCAGGGTGGCAGGGGCCAACGTCCTGACTTTC. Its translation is CASSQAPRVAGANVLTF.

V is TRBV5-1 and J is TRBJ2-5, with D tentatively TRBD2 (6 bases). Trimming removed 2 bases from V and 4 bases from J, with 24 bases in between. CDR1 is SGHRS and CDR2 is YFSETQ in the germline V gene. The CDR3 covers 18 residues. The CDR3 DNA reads TGCGCCAGCAGCTTAAACCTCAAGACTAGTTTTGAGGTAGAGACCCAGTACTTC. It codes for CASSLNLKTSFEVETQYF.

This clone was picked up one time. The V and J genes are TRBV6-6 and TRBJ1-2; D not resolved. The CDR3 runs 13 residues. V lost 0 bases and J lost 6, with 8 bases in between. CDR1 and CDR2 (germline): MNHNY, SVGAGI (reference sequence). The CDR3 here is CASSYSGDDGYTF. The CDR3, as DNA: TGTGCCAGCAGTTACTCCGGGGATGATGGCTACACCTTC.

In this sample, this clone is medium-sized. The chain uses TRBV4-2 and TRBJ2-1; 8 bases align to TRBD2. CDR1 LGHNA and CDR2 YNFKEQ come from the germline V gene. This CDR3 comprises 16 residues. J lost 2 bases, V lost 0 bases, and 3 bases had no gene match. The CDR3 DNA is TGTGCCAGCAGCCAAGATCCGGGGGGGCCCTACAATGAGCAGTTCTTC. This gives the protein CASSQDPGGPYNEQFF.

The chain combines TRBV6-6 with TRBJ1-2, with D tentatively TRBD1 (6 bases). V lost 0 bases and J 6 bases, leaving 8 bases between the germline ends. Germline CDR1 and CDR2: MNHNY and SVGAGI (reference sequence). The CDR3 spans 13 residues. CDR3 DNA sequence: TGTGCCAGCAGTTACTCGACAGGCAATGGCTACACCTTC. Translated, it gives CASSYSTGNGYTF.

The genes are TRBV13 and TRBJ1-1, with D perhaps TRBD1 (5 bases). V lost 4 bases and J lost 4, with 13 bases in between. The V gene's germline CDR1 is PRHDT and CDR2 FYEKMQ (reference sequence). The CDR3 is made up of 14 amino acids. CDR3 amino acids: CASSSPRAGTEAFF. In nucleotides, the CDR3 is TGTGCCAGCAGCTCCCCCAGGGCTGGCACTGAAGCTTTCTTT.

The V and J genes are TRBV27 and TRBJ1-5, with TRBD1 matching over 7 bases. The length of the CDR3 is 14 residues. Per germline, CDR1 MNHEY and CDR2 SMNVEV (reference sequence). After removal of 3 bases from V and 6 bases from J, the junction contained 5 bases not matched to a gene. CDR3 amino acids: CASSFDREVQPQHF. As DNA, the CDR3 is TGTGCCAGCAGTTTTGACAGGGAGGTTCAGCCCCAGCATTTT.

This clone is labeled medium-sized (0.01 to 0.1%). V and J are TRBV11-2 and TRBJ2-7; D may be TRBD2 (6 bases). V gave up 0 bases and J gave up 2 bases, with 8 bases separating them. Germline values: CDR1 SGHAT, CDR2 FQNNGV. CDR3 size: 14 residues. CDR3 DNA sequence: TGTGCCAGCAGCTTAGAGGAGGGAACCTACGAGCAGTACTTC. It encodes CASSLEEGTYEQYF.

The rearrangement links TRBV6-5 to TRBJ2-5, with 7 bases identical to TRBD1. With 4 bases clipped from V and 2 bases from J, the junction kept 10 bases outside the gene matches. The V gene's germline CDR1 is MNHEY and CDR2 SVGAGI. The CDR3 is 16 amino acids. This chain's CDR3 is CASSSGQTILQETQYF. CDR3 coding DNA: TGTGCCAGCAGTTCGGGACAGACGATTTTACAAGAGACCCAGTACTTC.